This is a list of T cell receptor beta chains from one sample in a study of T cell repertoires in cytomegalovirus infection. TCRdb re-called the reads through MiXCR, storing one row per CDR3 protein. The sample has some 900,000 distinct CDR3 sequences, approximately 32% seen once. The antigens these receptors bind are not known. Sequenced here: cultured CD8+ T cells from PBMCs, sampled from culture after CMV antigen stimulation. The receptors were gathered from a human donor in good health (CMV status not recorded). Some clones in this sample may be carry-over from other donors' samples. Both conserved end residues are part of each CDR3. Each record gives: CDR3 DNA, CDR3 protein, clone size, J gene, CDR3 length, D gene, V gene. The D gene is left open where the match is weak. Not all rows give a size; the values are once, few, many and, for expanded clones, a class.

DNA: TGTGCCAGCAGTTTATTTAGAGCGACTGGCACAGATACGCAGTATTTT
CDR3: CASSLFRATGTDTQYF
size: few
J: TRBJ2-3
length: 16
D: .
V: TRBV27

DNA: TGTGCCAGCAGTTACTTTGGCACAGGACTTACTGAAGCTTTCTTT
CDR3: CASSYFGTGLTEAFF
size: .
J: TRBJ1-1
length: 15
D: .
V: TRBV6-5

DNA: TGTGCCAGCAGCTTGGCTCGGGGTCCCAATCAGCCCCAGCATTTT
CDR3: CASSLARGPNQPQHF
size: .
J: TRBJ1-5
length: 15
D: .
V: TRBV5-6

DNA: TGTGCCAGTAGTTGGACAGGGGTCTACGAGCAGTACTTC
CDR3: CASSWTGVYEQYF
size: few
J: TRBJ2-7
length: 13
D: TRBD1
V: TRBV19

DNA: TGTGCCAGTATAGATGGACAGGGATGGACTGAAGCTTTCTTT
CDR3: CASIDGQGWTEAFF
size: few
J: TRBJ1-1
length: 14
D: TRBD1
V: TRBV19

DNA: TGTGCCAGCAGCTCCACTCCCGGGACAGGGTGCTTCTCTGGGGCCAACGTCCTGACTTTC
CDR3: CASSSTPGTGCFSGANVLTF
size: .
J: TRBJ2-6
length: 20
D: TRBD1
V: TRBV11-3

DNA: TGTGCCATAAACCGGGACAACTTCCAGGGGACGCAGTATTTT
CDR3: CAINRDNFQGTQYF
size: .
J: TRBJ2-3
length: 14
D: .
V: TRBV2

DNA: TGCGCCAGCAGCCCACCAAAAACGGCAGATACGCAGTATTTT
CDR3: CASSPPKTADTQYF
size: .
J: TRBJ2-3
length: 14
D: .
V: TRBV4-1

DNA: TGTGCCAGCAGCCCCCCGGGGGAACCTGGCAATGAGCAGTTCTTC
CDR3: CASSPPGEPGNEQFF
size: .
J: TRBJ2-1
length: 15
D: .
V: TRBV7-9

DNA: TGTGCCAGTAGTATCGGCGGGGACAGATCAGGCCCCCCTCAATTCTACGAGCAGTACTTC
CDR3: CASSIGGDRSGPPQFYEQYF
size: .
J: TRBJ2-7
length: 20
D: .
V: TRBV19

DNA: TGTGCCATCAAGGGAAAAGGGGAAAGCACAGATACGCAGTATTTT
CDR3: CAIKGKGESTDTQYF
size: .
J: TRBJ2-3
length: 15
D: .
V: TRBV10-3

DNA: TGTGCCAGCAGGTCTACACGGGAGCTGTTTTTT
CDR3: CASRSTRELFF
size: .
J: TRBJ2-2
length: 11
D: .
V: TRBV12-3/TRBV12-4

DNA: TGTGCCAGCGACCTAGAGGGGGAAACAGGGCGTACAGATACGCAGTATTTT
CDR3: CASDLEGETGRTDTQYF
size: .
J: TRBJ2-3
length: 17
D: .
V: TRBV7-9

DNA: TGTGCCAGCAGCTTCGGGGGAAACACCATATATTTT
CDR3: CASSFGGNTIYF
size: many
J: TRBJ1-3
length: 12
D: .
V: TRBV7-9

DNA: TGTGCCAGCAGCTTGGAATGGACAGCCCCCTCCTACGAGCAGTACTTC
CDR3: CASSLEWTAPSYEQYF
size: .
J: TRBJ2-7
length: 16
D: .
V: TRBV5-6

DNA: TGCAGTGCTCATCGACTAGTGTACAATGAGCAGTTCTTC
CDR3: CSAHRLVYNEQFF
size: .
J: TRBJ2-1
length: 13
D: .
V: TRBV20-1

DNA: TGTGCCAGCAGTGACCGGGACAACAATGAGCAGTTCTTC
CDR3: CASSDRDNNEQFF
size: .
J: TRBJ2-1
length: 13
D: .
V: TRBV6-4

DNA: TGCAGTGCTAGAGATATGCGGGGGCGCACAGATACGCAGTATTTT
CDR3: CSARDMRGRTDTQYF
size: .
J: TRBJ2-3
length: 15
D: .
V: TRBV20-1

DNA: TGTACCAGCAGGCCTACAGGGCACCTTGGCTACACCTTC
CDR3: CTSRPTGHLGYTF
size: once
J: TRBJ1-2
length: 13
D: .
V: TRBV27

DNA: TGTGCCAGCAGTTACTCGGCAGTAAGTGGCAATGGCTACACCTTC
CDR3: CASSYSAVSGNGYTF
size: .
J: TRBJ1-2
length: 15
D: .
V: TRBV6-2/TRBV6-3

DNA: TGTGCCAGCAGGATCCGGGACCAACGTTCACCCCTCCACTTT
CDR3: CASRIRDQRSPLHF
size: few
J: TRBJ1-6
length: 14
D: .
V: TRBV6-8

DNA: TGTGCTAGTGGTTCCCAGATCACCGGGGAGCTGTTTTTT
CDR3: CASGSQITGELFF
size: few
J: TRBJ2-2
length: 13
D: .
V: TRBV12-5

DNA: TGTACCAGCAGCTTAAGGGGGGGAGATGAGCAGTTCTTC
CDR3: CTSSLRGGDEQFF
size: .
J: TRBJ2-1
length: 13
D: .
V: TRBV7-9

DNA: TGTGCCAGCAGTTACTCAAGCCGTTTTTCGAAGAACACTGAAGCTTTCTTT
CDR3: CASSYSSRFSKNTEAFF
size: .
J: TRBJ1-1
length: 17
D: .
V: TRBV6-2/TRBV6-3

DNA: TGCGCCAGCCCACTCAGAGAAAGGAGGTATGGCTACACCTTC
CDR3: CASPLRERRYGYTF
size: .
J: TRBJ1-2
length: 14
D: .
V: TRBV10-1

DNA: TGTGCCAGCAGCCGTGGACTGAACAATCAGCCCCAGCATTTT
CDR3: CASSRGLNNQPQHF
size: many
J: TRBJ1-5
length: 14
D: .
V: TRBV7-8

DNA: TGCGCCAGCAGCCAAGATAATCAGGGAATTGGCTACACCTTC
CDR3: CASSQDNQGIGYTF
size: .
J: TRBJ1-2
length: 14
D: .
V: TRBV4-3